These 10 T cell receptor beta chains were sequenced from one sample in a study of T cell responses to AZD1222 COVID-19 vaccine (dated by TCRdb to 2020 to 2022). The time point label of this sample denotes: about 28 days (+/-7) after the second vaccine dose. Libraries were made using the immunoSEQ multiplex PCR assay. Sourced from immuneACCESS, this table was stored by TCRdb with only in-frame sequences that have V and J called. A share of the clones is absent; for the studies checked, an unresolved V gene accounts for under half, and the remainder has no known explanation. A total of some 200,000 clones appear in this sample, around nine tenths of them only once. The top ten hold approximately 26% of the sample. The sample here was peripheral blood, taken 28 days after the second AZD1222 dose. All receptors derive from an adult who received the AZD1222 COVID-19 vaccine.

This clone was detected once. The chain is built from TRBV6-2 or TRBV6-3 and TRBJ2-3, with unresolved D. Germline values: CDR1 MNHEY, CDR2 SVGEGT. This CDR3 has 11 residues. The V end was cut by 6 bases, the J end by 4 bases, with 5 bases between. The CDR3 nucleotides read TGTGCCAGCAGCTTTGCAGATACGCAGTATTTT. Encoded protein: CASSFADTQYF.

Here the CDR3 reads CASSLRGANTEAFF. The CDR3 DNA sequence: TGTGCCAGCAGCTTAAGGGGGGCGAACACTGAAGCTTTCTTT. The V gene is TRBV12-1, the J gene TRBJ1-1. TRBV12-1 is labeled a pseudogene. This CDR3 region has 14 residues.

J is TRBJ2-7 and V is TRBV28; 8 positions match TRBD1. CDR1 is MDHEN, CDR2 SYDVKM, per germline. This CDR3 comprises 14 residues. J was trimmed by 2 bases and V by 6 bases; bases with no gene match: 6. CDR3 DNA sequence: TGTGCCAGCAGGGCTGGGGACAGGCCCTACGAGCAGTACTTC. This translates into CASRAGDRPYEQYF.

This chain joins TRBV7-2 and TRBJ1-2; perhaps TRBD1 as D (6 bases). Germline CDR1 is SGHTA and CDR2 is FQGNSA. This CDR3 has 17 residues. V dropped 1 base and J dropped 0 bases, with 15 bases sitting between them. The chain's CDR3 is CASSLVPGALANYGYTF. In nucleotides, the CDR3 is TGTGCCAGCAGCTTAGTGCCAGGGGCCCTAGCTAACTATGGCTACACCTTC.

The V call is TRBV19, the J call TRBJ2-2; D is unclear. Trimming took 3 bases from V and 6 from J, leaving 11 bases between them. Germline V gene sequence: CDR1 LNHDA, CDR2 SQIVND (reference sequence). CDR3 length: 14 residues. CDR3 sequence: CASSIHGRAGELFF. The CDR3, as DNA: TGTGCCAGTAGTATTCATGGACGGGCCGGGGAGCTGTTTTTT. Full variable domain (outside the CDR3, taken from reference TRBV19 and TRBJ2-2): DGGITQSPKYLFRKEGQNVTLSCEQNLNHDAMYWYRQDPGQGLRLIYYSQIVNDFQKGDIAEGYSVSREKKESFPLTVTSAQKNPTAFYLCASSIHGRAGELFFGEGSRLTVL.

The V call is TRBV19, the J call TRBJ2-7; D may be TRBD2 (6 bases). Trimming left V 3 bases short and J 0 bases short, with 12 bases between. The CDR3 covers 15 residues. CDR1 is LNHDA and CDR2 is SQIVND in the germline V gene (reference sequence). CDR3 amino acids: CASSISGSFSYEQYF. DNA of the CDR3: TGTGCCAGTAGTATTAGCGGAAGCTTCTCCTACGAGCAGTACTTC.

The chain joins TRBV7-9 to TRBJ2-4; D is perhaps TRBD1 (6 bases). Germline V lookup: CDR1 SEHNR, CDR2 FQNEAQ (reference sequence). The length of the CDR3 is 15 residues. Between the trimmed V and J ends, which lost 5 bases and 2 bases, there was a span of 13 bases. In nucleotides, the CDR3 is TGTGCCAGCAGCCTTACAGGGTCAACCAAAAACATTCAGTACTTC. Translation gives CASSLTGSTKNIQYF. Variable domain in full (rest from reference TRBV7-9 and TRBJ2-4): DTGVSQNPRHKITKRGQNVTFRCDPISEHNRLYWYRQTLGQGPEFLTYFQNEAQLEKSRLLSDRFSAERPKGSFSTLEIQRTEQGDSAMYLCASSLTGSTKNIQYFGAGTRLSVL.

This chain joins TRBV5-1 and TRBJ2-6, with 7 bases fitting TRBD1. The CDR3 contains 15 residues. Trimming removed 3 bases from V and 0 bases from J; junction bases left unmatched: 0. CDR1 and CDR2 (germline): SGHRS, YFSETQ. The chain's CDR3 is CASSWDSSGANVLTF. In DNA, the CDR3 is TGCGCCAGCAGCTGGGACAGCTCTGGGGCCAACGTCCTGACTTTC.

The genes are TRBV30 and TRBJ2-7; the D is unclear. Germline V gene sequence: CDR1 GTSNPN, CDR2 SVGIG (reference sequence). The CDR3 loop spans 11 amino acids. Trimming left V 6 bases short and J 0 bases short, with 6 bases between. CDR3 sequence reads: CACERSYEQYF. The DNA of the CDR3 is TGTGCCTGCGAGCGCTCCTACGAGCAGTACTTC.

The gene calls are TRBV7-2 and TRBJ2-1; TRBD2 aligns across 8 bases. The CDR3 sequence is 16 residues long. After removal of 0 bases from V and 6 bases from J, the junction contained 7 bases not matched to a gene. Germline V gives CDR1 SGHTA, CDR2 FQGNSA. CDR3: CASSLAGTRSFNEQFF. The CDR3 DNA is TGTGCCAGCAGCTTAGCGGGGACTAGGAGCTTCAATGAGCAGTTCTTC.